What follows is one T cell receptor (beta chain) and its context. What it binds is unknown. The CDR3 length is 18 residues. CDR1 is MNHNS, CDR2 SASEGT, per germline. Per individual sample, eight separate reactions were used to make cDNA. UMIs bearing a 6-nucleotide sample barcode were added through template switching. With the 5' RACE reads reprocessed, TCRdb shows one record per CDR3 protein and no DNA. With approximately 300,000 distinct CDR3 sequences in the sample, the ten largest clones hold 5.6%. These data originate in a study of monozygotic twins with inflammatory bowel disease. Study-wide results and caveats: Twin concordance left repertoire similarity unchanged, with limited power a possible explanation for this lack of difference. Using the inverse Simpson index, IBD patients had lower TCRbeta diversity than healthy co-twins.

The source of this sequence is a human donor with ulcerative colitis or Crohn's disease, or a healthy co-twin of an affected twin (not recorded which). The sequenced material came from blood. The chain is built from TRBV6-1 and TRBJ1-4; TCRdb proposes TRBD1, but this gene call is untestable without DNA. CDR3 sequence: CASSDRDRVGATNEKLFF.